The 27 T cell receptor beta chains below come from one sample, sequenced in a study of T cell responses to AZD1222 COVID-19 vaccine. Profiled with immunoSEQ multiplex PCR; TCRdb holds only in-frame clones, not every one. The sample includes 35,000 to 45,000 clones, over 70% seen only once; the top ten take 18%. The material was peripheral blood, obtained 28 days after the second AZD1222 dose. These receptors all stem from an adult who received the AZD1222 COVID-19 vaccine.

CDR3 loop: CAWRGGSSGNTIYF. The CDR3 coding sequence is TGTGCCTGGAGGGGGGGTTCCTCTGGAAACACCATATATTTT. This chain joins TRBV30 and TRBJ1-3, with D possibly matching TRBD1 (5 bases). Germline assignment: CDR1 GTSNPN and CDR2 SVGIG (reference sequence). This CDR3 is 14 amino acids long. With 3 bases removed from V and 0 bases from J, the gap between germline ends came to 9 bases.

This chain links TRBV7-2 with TRBJ2-1, with 15 bases matching TRBD2. The CDR3 is 21 amino acids. The germline gives CDR1 SGHTA, CDR2 FQGNSA. The J segment lost 0 bases and the V segment lost 0 bases, leaving 9 bases of the junction unmatched. The DNA for the CDR3 is TGTGCCAGCAGCTTAGCCCGAGGACTAGCGGGGGGGCGTGGCTCCTACAATGAGCAGTTCTTC. This encodes CASSLARGLAGGRGSYNEQFF.

Here the CDR3 DNA reads TGTGCCATCAGTGAGGGTCTGGGTAACAACTATGGCTACACCTTC. This translates into CAISEGLGNNYGYTF. V gene TRBV10-3 combines with J gene TRBJ1-2; D unclear. Germline assignment: CDR1 ENHRY and CDR2 SYGVKD. The CDR3 runs to 15 residues. Trimming took off 2 bases at V and 2 bases at J, with 12 bases between the two ends.

V is TRBV9 and J is TRBJ1-4, with D unresolved. CDR1 is SGDLS, CDR2 YYNGEE, per germline. Trimming took 0 bases from V and 0 from J, leaving 3 bases between them. The CDR3 loop spans 14 amino acids. DNA for the CDR3: TGTGCCAGCAGCGTAGGGCCAACTAATGAAAAACTGTTTTTT. Residues: CASSVGPTNEKLFF.

The chain couples TRBV11-2 to TRBJ2-1; D possibly matches TRBD1 or TRBD2 (5 bases each). CDR1 is SGHAT and CDR2 is FQNNGV in the germline V gene. The CDR3 loop spans 14 amino acids. V was cut by 3 bases and J by 0 bases, with 6 bases left in between. The CDR3 reads CASSLGTSYNEQFF. CDR3 in DNA: TGTGCCAGCAGCTTGGGGACCTCCTACAATGAGCAGTTCTTC.

In this sample, this clone is hyperexpanded. The CDR3 loop reads CASSLEKGVGTEAFF. CDR3 bases: TGTGCCAGCAGCCTTGAAAAAGGAGTGGGGACCGAAGCTTTCTTT. V is TRBV5-4 and J is TRBJ1-1; possible D gene TRBD1, 5 bases. CDR1 is SGHNT and CDR2 is YYREEE in the germline V gene (reference sequence). V lost 4 bases and J 8 bases, leaving 21 bases between the germline ends. The CDR3 extends over 15 amino acids.

The chain couples TRBV19 to TRBJ1-5; perhaps TRBD1 as D (5 bases). Germline values: CDR1 LNHDA, CDR2 SQIVND (reference sequence). The V end was cut by 5 bases, the J end by 7 bases, with 24 bases between. This CDR3 has 17 amino acids. The CDR3 DNA sequence: TGTGCCAGTAGTTCTGGGGGGATAAGGGGACCTTACCAGCCCCAGCATTTT. It codes for CASSSGGIRGPYQPQHF.

This sequence joins TRBV3-1 (or the pseudogene TRBV3-2) and TRBJ1-4, with D perhaps matching TRBD1 (6 bases). Per germline, CDR1 LGHDT and CDR2 YNNKEL (reference sequence). Trimming took off 2 bases at V and 3 bases at J, with 7 bases between the two ends. The CDR3 runs 14 residues. For the CDR3, the DNA is TGTGCCAGCAGCCAACAGGGGTCTAATGAAAAACTGTTTTTT. Its protein is CASSQQGSNEKLFF.

The J gene is TRBJ2-1, the V gene TRBV2; no definite D call. The CDR3 loop spans 13 amino acids. In germline, CDR1 is SNHLY, CDR2 FYNNEI. V was trimmed by 3 bases and J by 7 bases, leaving 10 bases between them. Written as DNA, the CDR3 is TGTGCCAGCAGTGATTATCGCTGGAATGAGCAGTTCTTC. Protein: CASSDYRWNEQFF.

The J gene is TRBJ1-4, the V gene TRBV6-6; D unresolved. Germline V gene lookup returns CDR1 MNHNY and CDR2 SVGAGI (reference sequence). This CDR3 comprises 12 residues. Trimming stripped 5 bases from V and 4 bases from J, with 5 bases between. The CDR3 spells CASSAYNEKLFF. In DNA form, the CDR3 reads TGTGCCAGCAGTGCTTATAATGAAAAACTGTTTTTT.

The rearrangement uses TRBV2 and TRBJ2-7, with 9 bases fitting TRBD2. The trim removed 2 bases at V and 2 bases at J, leaving 7 bases unmatched. This CDR3 is built from 16 residues. Looked up from germline, CDR1 is SNHLY and CDR2 is FYNNEI. The CDR3 region has the DNA TGTGCCAGCAGTGAACCTTGGCGGGGGGGTACCTACGAGCAGTACTTC. Amino acids: CASSEPWRGGTYEQYF.

The chain combines TRBV5-4 with TRBJ2-1; D not certain. The germline V and J ends were trimmed by 10 bases and 3 bases, with 11 bases remaining between them. The CDR3 has 12 residues. Germline V CDR1 and CDR2: SGHNT, YYREEE (reference sequence). As DNA, the CDR3 is TGTGCCGGGCAGACAAGCTACAATGAGCAGTTCTTC. Translated: CAGQTSYNEQFF. Drawing the rest from reference TRBV5-4 and TRBJ2-1, the complete variable domain is ETGVTQSPTHLIKTRGQQVTLRCSSQSGHNTVSWYQQALGQGPQFIFQYYREEENGRGNFPPRFSGLQFPNYSSELNVNALELDDSALYLCAGQTSYNEQFFGPGTRLTVL.

This clone has a handful of counts. The J gene is TRBJ1-2, the V gene TRBV5-6, with D uncertain. The CDR3 loop spans 16 amino acids. Trimming stripped 4 bases from V and 1 base from J, with 17 bases between. The germline gives CDR1 SGHDT, CDR2 YYEEEE. The CDR3 DNA follows: TGTGCCAGCAGCCGGGCCCCGGGCCCTCTTAACTATGGCTACACCTTC. It is translated as CASSRAPGPLNYGYTF. The whole variable domain, filled in from reference TRBV5-6 and TRBJ1-2, reads DAGVTQSPTHLIKTRGQQVTLRCSPKSGHDTVSWYQQALGQGPQFIFQYYEEEERQRGNFPDRFSGHQFPNYSSELNVNALLLGDSALYLCASSRAPGPLNYGYTFGSGTRLTVV.

The chain recombines TRBV24-1 with TRBJ2-7; D remains ambiguous. The CDR3 spans 11 residues. Germline CDR1 reads KGHDR; CDR2 reads SFDVKD. Trimming took off 5 bases at V and 3 bases at J, with 4 bases between the two ends. For the CDR3, the DNA is TGTGCCACCAGTGGCCTCTACGAGCAGTACTTC. Translated, it gives CATSGLYEQYF.

This clone showed up just a few times. The chain employs TRBV3-1 (or the pseudogene TRBV3-2) and TRBJ2-3; TRBD1 matches at 7 bases. From germline, CDR1 is LGHDT and CDR2 YNNKEL (reference sequence). After removal of 2 bases from V and 1 base from J, the junction contained 6 bases not matched to a gene. This CDR3 is 16 amino acids long. CDR3 DNA sequence: TGTGCCAGCAGCCAATTCAGACAGGGCGGCACAGATACGCAGTATTTT. This sequence encodes CASSQFRQGGTDTQYF.

This clone was recorded once. V is TRBV3-1 (or the pseudogene TRBV3-2) and J is TRBJ1-3; D is unclear. The CDR3 sequence is 12 residues long. The germline CDR1 and CDR2 sequences are LGHDT and YNNKEL (reference sequence). The V and J ends lost 1 base and 3 bases respectively, with 1 base between them. This CDR3 is CASSQGGNTIYF. DNA of the CDR3: TGTGCCAGCAGCCAAGGTGGAAACACCATATATTTT.

The chain is built from TRBV10-2 and TRBJ2-7; 7 nucleotides match TRBD2. CDR3 size: 17 residues. With V trimmed by 6 bases and J by 0 bases, 14 bases remained unmatched. From germline, CDR1 is WSHSY and CDR2 SAAADI. CDR3 bases: TGCGCCAGCAGCCCGCTCGGGGGAGGGTCCAGCTCCTACGAGCAGTACTTC. This gives the protein CASSPLGGGSSSYEQYF.

V gene TRBV7-9 combines with J gene TRBJ2-1, with 8 bases lining up with TRBD1. CDR3 length: 17 residues. V lost 4 bases, J lost 3 bases, and 11 bases stayed unmatched. Germline V CDR1 and CDR2: SEHNR, FQNEAQ (reference sequence). CDR3 sequence reads: CASSSPGKQGGYNEQFF. The CDR3 region has the DNA TGTGCCAGCAGCTCTCCTGGGAAACAGGGGGGCTACAATGAGCAGTTCTTC. Filled out from reference TRBV7-9 and TRBJ2-1, the complete variable domain reads DTGVSQNPRHKITKRGQNVTFRCDPISEHNRLYWYRQTLGQGPEFLTYFQNEAQLEKSRLLSDRFSAERPKGSFSTLEIQRTEQGDSAMYLCASSSPGKQGGYNEQFFGPGTRLTVL.

This clone occurred a few times. The genes are TRBV6-6 and TRBJ2-2; the match to TRBD2 covers 7 bases. Germline assignment: CDR1 MNHNY and CDR2 SVGAGI (reference sequence). The CDR3 covers 16 residues. Losses at the gene ends were 6 bases for V and 6 bases for J; bases not matched to a gene: 13. The CDR3 coding sequence is TGTGCCAGCAGAGTTTCCCCGCTAGCGGCCCCCGGGGAGCTGTTTTTT. Protein product: CASRVSPLAAPGELFF.

V and J are TRBV6-5 and TRBJ1-5, with unresolved D. This CDR3 has 13 residues. Germline V CDR1 and CDR2: MNHEY, SVGAGI. Deletions cut 2 bases from V and 5 bases from J, with 7 bases between. The CDR3 DNA reads as TGTGCCAGCAGTTACCGGGCAGATCAGCCCCAGCATTTT. Translated: CASSYRADQPQHF.

The J gene is TRBJ1-1, the V gene TRBV4-2; TRBD1 matches 9 bases. V shed 0 bases, J shed 9 bases, and the junction held 8 bases outside the gene matches. CDR1 is LGHNA and CDR2 is YNFKEQ in the germline V gene. The CDR3 length is 15 residues. CDR3: CASSQDVTGTGKAFF. Here the CDR3 DNA reads TGTGCCAGCAGCCAAGATGTAACTGGGACAGGGAAAGCTTTCTTT.

The chain is built from TRBV29-1 and TRBJ2-1, with 8 bases fitting TRBD1. The CDR3 contains 12 residues. With V trimmed by 6 bases and J by 15 bases, 13 bases remained unmatched. In germline, CDR1 is SQVTM, CDR2 ANQGSEA. Here the CDR3 reads CSVAGQTGEWFF. The CDR3 bases are TGCAGCGTGGCGGGCCAGACAGGGGAATGGTTCTTC.

This chain connects TRBV27 to TRBJ2-1; D remains ambiguous. The CDR3 contains 15 residues. Trimming left V 5 bases short and J 1 base short, with 12 bases between. Germline V gene data show CDR1 as MNHEY and CDR2 as SMNVEV (reference sequence). The CDR3 loop is CASSKPPGSYNEQFF. Here the CDR3 DNA reads TGTGCCAGCAGTAAACCTCCCGGTTCCTACAATGAGCAGTTCTTC.

The J gene is TRBJ1-1, the V gene TRBV7-9; maybe TRBD1 (5 bases). V lost 5 bases and J lost 5, with 12 bases in between. CDR1 and CDR2 from the germline V gene are SEHNR and FQNEAQ (reference sequence). The CDR3 covers 13 residues. The CDR3 region has the DNA TGTGCCAGCAGCCCGCAGGGAGAGACTGAAGCTTTCTTT. Protein: CASSPQGETEAFF.

V and J are TRBV12-3 or TRBV12-4 and TRBJ1-1; D is possibly TRBD1 (5 bases). Trimming cost V 6 bases and J 5 bases, with 13 bases left between them. The CDR3 contains 13 residues. The CDR3 is CASRNRRGTEAFF. CDR3 DNA sequence: TGTGCCAGCAGGAACAGGAGGGGAACTGAAGCTTTCTTT.

This clone is a singleton in its sample. V is TRBV24-1 and J is TRBJ1-4; D ambiguous. From germline, CDR1 is KGHDR and CDR2 SFDVKD. CDR3 size: 13 residues. Trimming took 5 bases from V and 0 from J, leaving 3 bases between them. CDR3: CATSAATNEKLFF. The CDR3, as DNA: TGTGCCACCAGTGCAGCAACTAATGAAAAACTGTTTTTT.

The rearrangement joins TRBV2 to TRBJ2-7; TRBD1 is a possible D gene (5 bases). CDR1 is SNHLY, CDR2 FYNNEI, per germline. CDR3 length: 14 residues. V lost 4 bases and J lost 6, with 16 bases in between. The CDR3 is CASSVDSRTSEQYF. CDR3 bases: TGTGCCAGCAGTGTTGACAGCCGTACGAGCGAGCAGTACTTC.